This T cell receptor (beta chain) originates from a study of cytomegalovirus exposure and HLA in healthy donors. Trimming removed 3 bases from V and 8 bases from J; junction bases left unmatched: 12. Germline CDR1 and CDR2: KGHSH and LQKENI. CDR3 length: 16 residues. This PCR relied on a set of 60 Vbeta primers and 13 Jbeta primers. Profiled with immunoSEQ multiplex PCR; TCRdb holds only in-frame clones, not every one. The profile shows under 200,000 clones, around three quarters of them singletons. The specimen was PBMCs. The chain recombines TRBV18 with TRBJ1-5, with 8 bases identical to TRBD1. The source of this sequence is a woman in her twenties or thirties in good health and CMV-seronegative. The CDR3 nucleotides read TGTGCCAGCTCACCGGGGGGTCAGGGGGCGAGGGAGCCCCAGCATTTT. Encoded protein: CASSPGGQGAREPQHF.